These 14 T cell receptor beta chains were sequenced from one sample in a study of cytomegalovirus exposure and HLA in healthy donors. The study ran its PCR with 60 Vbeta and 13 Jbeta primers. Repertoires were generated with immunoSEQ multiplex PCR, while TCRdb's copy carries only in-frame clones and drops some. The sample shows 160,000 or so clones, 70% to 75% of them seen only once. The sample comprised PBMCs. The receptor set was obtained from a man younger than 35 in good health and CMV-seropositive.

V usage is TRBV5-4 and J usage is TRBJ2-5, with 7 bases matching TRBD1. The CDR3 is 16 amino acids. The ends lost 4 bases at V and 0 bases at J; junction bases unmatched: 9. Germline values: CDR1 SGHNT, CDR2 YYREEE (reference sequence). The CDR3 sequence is CASSPGQMMYQETQYF. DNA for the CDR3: TGTGCCAGCAGCCCGGGACAGATGATGTACCAAGAGACCCAGTACTTC.

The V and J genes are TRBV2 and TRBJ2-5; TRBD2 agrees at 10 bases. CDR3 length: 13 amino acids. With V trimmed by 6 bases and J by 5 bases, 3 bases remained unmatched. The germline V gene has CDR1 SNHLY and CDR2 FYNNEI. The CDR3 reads CASRTSGYETQYF. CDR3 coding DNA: TGTGCCAGCAGGACTAGCGGGTACGAGACCCAGTACTTC.

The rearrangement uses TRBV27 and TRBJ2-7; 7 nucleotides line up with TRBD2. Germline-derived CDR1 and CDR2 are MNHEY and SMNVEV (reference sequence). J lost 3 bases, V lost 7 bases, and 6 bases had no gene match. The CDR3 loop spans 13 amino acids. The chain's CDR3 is CASKGGGGYEQYV. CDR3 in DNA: TGTGCCAGCAAGGGAGGCGGGGGCTACGAGCAGTACGTC.

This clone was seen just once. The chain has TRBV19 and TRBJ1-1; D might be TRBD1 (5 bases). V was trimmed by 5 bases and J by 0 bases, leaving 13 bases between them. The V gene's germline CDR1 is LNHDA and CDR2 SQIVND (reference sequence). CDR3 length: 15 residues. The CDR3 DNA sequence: TGTGCCAGTAGTCCCATGACAGATATGAACACTGAAGCTTTCTTT. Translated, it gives CASSPMTDMNTEAFF. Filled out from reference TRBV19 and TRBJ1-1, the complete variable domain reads DGGITQSPKYLFRKEGQNVTLSCEQNLNHDAMYWYRQDPGQGLRLIYYSQIVNDFQKGDIAEGYSVSREKKESFPLTVTSAQKNPTAFYLCASSPMTDMNTEAFFGQGTRLTVV.

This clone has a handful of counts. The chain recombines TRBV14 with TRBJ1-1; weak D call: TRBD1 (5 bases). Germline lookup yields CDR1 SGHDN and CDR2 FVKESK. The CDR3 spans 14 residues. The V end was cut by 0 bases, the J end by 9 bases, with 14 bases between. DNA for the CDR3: TGTGCCAGCAGCCAAGAACGACAGACCATTCAAGCTTTCTTT. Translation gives CASSQERQTIQAFF. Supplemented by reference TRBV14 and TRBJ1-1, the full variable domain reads EAGVTQFPSHSVIEKGQTVTLRCDPISGHDNLYWYRRVMGKEIKFLLHFVKESKQDESGMPNNRFLAERTGGTYSTLKVQPAELEDSGVYFCASSQERQTIQAFFGQGTRLTVV.

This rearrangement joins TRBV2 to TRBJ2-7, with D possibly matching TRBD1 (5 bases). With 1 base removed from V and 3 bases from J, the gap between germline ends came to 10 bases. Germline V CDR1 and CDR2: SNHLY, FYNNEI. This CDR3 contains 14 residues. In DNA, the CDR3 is TGTGCCAGCAGTGAAGTGGGGCTCGTCTACGAGCAGTACGTC. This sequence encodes CASSEVGLVYEQYV.

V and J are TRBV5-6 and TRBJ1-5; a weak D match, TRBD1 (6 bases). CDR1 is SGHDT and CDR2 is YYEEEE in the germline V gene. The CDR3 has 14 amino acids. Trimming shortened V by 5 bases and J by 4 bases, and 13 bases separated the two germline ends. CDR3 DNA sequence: TGTGCCAGCAGTTCCGACAGGAGGAATCAGCCCCAGCATTTT. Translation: CASSSDRRNQPQHF. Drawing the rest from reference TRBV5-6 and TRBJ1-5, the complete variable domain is DAGVTQSPTHLIKTRGQQVTLRCSPKSGHDTVSWYQQALGQGPQFIFQYYEEEERQRGNFPDRFSGHQFPNYSSELNVNALLLGDSALYLCASSSDRRNQPQHFGDGTRLSIL.

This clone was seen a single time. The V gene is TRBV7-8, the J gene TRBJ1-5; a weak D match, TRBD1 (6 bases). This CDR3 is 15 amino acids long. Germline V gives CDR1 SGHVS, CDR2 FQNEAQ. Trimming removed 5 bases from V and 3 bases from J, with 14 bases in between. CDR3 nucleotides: TGTGCCAGCAGCCCCGAGGCAGGGGTCAATCAGCCCCAGCATTTT. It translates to CASSPEAGVNQPQHF. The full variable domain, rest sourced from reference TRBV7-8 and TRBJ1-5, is GAGVSQSPRYKVAKRGQDVALRCDPISGHVSLFWYQQALGQGPEFLTYFQNEAQLDKSGLPSDRFFAERPEGSVSTLKIQRTQQEDSAVYLCASSPEAGVNQPQHFGDGTRLSIL.

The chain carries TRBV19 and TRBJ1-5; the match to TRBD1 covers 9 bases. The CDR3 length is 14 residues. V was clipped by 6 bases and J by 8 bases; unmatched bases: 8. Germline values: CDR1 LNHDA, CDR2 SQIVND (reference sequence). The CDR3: CASRQGQGEKPQHF. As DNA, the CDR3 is TGTGCCAGTAGACAGGGACAGGGAGAGAAGCCCCAGCATTTT.

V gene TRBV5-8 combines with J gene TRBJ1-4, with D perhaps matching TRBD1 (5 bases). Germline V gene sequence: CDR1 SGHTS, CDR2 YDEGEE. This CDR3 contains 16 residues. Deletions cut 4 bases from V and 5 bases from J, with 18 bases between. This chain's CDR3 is CASSPPGGALNEKLFF. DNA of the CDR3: TGTGCCAGCAGCCCCCCCGGCGGGGCGTTGAATGAAAAACTGTTTTTT.

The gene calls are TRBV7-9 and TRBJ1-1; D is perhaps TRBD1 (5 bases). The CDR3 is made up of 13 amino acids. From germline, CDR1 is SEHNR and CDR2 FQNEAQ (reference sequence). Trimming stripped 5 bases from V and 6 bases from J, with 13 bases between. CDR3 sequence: CASSRETDSEAFF. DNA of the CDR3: TGTGCCAGCAGCCGAGAGACAGACTCTGAAGCTTTCTTT.

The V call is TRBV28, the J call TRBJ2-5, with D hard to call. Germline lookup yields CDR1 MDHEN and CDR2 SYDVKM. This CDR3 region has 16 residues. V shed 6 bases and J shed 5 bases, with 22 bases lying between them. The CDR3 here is CASSPLGVPIRETQYF. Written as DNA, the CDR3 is TGTGCCAGCAGCCCTCTCGGAGTCCCCATTAGGGAGACCCAGTACTTC.

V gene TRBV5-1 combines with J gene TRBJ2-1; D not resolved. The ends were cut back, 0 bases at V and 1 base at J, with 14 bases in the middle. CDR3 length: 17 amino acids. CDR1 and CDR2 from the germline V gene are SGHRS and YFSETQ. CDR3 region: CASSLGSGLWSYNEQFF. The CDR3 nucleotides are TGCGCCAGCAGCTTGGGTTCTGGGCTGTGGTCCTACAATGAGCAGTTCTTC.

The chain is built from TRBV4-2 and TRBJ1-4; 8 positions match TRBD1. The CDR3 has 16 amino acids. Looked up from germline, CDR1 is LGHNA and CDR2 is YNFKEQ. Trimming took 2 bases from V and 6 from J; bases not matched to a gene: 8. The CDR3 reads CASSQPRTGRDEKLFF. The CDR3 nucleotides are TGTGCCAGCAGCCAACCCCGGACAGGGCGAGATGAAAAACTGTTTTTT.